A single sample is the source of the 5 T cell receptor beta chains below, sequenced in a study of human T cells and chemical hapten exposure. TCRdb re-analysed the RACE reads in MiXCR, keeping a single row per CDR3 protein. The repertoire has approximately 68,000 distinct CDR3 sequences, 7.5% to 9.5% of them found once; the top ten carry approximately 3.7%. Time point noted: patch test 2, 6 weeks after DPC sensitization. Sample treatment: therapeutic diphenylcyclopropenone sensitization with weekly scalp DPC. The material sequenced was whole blood, taken in connection with sensitization to the hapten diphenylcyclopropenone (DPC). Every receptor here comes from a woman aged 50 to 65 with alopecia areata. Some clones in this sample may be carry-over from other donors' samples.

There are a few counts of this clonotype. The chain recombines TRBV6-1 with TRBJ2-1; no firm D call. The ends were cut back, 6 bases at V and 0 bases at J, with 12 bases in the middle. The CDR3 extends over 15 amino acids. Germline-derived CDR1 and CDR2 are MNHNS and SASEGT. This CDR3 is CASRPTAISYNEQFF. The CDR3 DNA reads as TGTGCCAGCAGGCCCACAGCGATCTCCTACAATGAGCAGTTCTTC.

The chain uses TRBV6-2 or TRBV6-3 and TRBJ1-1, with 7 bases fitting TRBD1. V shed 4 bases, J shed 2 bases, and the junction held 10 bases outside the gene matches. Germline CDR1 MNHEY, CDR2 SVGEGT. The CDR3 runs to 16 residues. The chain's CDR3 is CASSFQYRGGNTEAFF. Here the CDR3 DNA reads TGTGCCAGCAGTTTTCAATACAGGGGAGGAAACACTGAAGCTTTCTTT.

This clonotype was counted many times. The rearrangement uses TRBV11-2 and TRBJ1-2; D is unresolved. Germline V gives CDR1 SGHAT, CDR2 FQNNGV. With 7 bases removed from V and 0 bases from J, the gap between germline ends came to 18 bases. The CDR3 contains 16 residues. The CDR3 here is CASTTQRARTNYGYTF. As DNA, the CDR3 is TGTGCCAGCACAACCCAGAGGGCGAGGACTAACTATGGCTACACCTTC.

This clonotype was seen more than once but under ten times. The CDR3 bases are TGTGCCAGCAGTGAAACAGGCGGCAATTCACCCCTCCACTTT. Amino acids: CASSETGGNSPLHF. The rearrangement joins TRBV12-3 or TRBV12-4 to TRBJ1-6; tentatively, D is TRBD1 (5 bases). The CDR3 length is 14 residues. V was shortened by 5 bases and J by 7 bases, with 12 bases between the two germline ends.

This chain links TRBV19 with TRBJ2-1; 8 bases are a match to TRBD2. Unmatched junction bases numbered 10, after V lost 7 bases and J lost 5 bases. CDR1 LNHDA and CDR2 SQIVND come from the germline V gene (reference sequence). The CDR3 has 15 amino acids. The DNA of the CDR3 is TGTGCCAGTACCGCTCTAGCGGGCAATCACAATGAGCAGTTCTTC. Amino acid sequence: CASTALAGNHNEQFF.